This entry concerns a single T cell receptor beta chain. The antigen remains undetermined. The record originates from a study of pediatric ulcerative colitis. From germline, CDR1 is SNHLY and CDR2 FYNNEI. The CDR3 extends over 14 amino acids. With 6 bases removed from V and 7 bases from J, the gap between germline ends came to 19 bases. TCRdb's table, derived via immunoSEQ multiplex PCR, lists solely in-frame clones and lacks some. The sample includes about 4,600 clones, just over 90% of them seen just once. Study-level findings and limits: Repertoires came from total lymphocyte DNA, so rare subsets like regulatory T cells may be missed. Acute severe colitis showed lower rectal diversity from clonal expansions. Compared with controls, ulcerative colitis showed greater blood-rectum clone sharing.

The sequence derives from a boy between 10 and 17 years old who was a control in a study of pediatric ulcerative colitis. The genes are TRBV2 and TRBJ2-7; D ambiguous. Specimen: blood. CDR3 nucleotides: TGTGCCAGCAGCCGACGACCCTCAACTTATGAGCAGTACGTC. It specifies CASSRRPSTYEQYV.